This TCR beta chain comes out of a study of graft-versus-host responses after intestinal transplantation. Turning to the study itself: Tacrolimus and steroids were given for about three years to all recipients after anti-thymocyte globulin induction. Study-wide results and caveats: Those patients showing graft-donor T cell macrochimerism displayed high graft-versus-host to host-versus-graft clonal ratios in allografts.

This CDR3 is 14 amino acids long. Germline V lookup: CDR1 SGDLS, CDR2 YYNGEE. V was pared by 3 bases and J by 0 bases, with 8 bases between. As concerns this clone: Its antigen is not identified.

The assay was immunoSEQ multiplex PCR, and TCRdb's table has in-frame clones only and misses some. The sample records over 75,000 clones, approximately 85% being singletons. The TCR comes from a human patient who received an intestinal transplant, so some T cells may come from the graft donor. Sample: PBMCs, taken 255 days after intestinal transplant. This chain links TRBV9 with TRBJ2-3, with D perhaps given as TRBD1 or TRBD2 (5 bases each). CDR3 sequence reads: CASSAWDSTDTQYF. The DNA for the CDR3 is TGTGCCAGCAGCGCCTGGGACAGCACAGATACGCAGTATTTT.